The next 2 T cell receptor beta chains were all read from a single sample in a study of blood T cell repertoires in COVID-19. Repertoires were generated with immunoSEQ multiplex PCR, while TCRdb's copy carries only in-frame clones and drops some. The repertoire holds more than 95,000 clones, with approximately 90% as singletons. Material: peripheral blood. The receptors were gathered from a man over 45 in a cohort sampled during active COVID-19.

This chain joins TRBV9 and TRBJ1-2; 8 nucleotides agree with TRBD1. The V and J ends lost 3 bases and 4 bases, in that order; junction bases with no gene match: 5. Per germline, CDR1 SGDLS and CDR2 YYNGEE. The CDR3 is 14 amino acids. The CDR3: CASSAYDRGYGYTF. Written as DNA, the CDR3 is TGTGCCAGCAGCGCTTATGACAGGGGCTATGGCTACACCTTC.

This clone has a single count. The gene calls are TRBV7-2 and TRBJ2-5; TRBD1 agrees at 10 bases. J gave up 5 bases and V 1 base, and 4 bases lay outside the gene matches. From germline, CDR1 is SGHTA and CDR2 FQGNSA. The CDR3 consists of 15 residues. CDR3 amino acids: CASSLGPGQGETQYF. The DNA for the CDR3 is TGTGCCAGCAGCTTAGGTCCGGGACAGGGGGAGACCCAGTACTTC.